The 8 T cell receptor beta chains in this list originate from one sample, sequenced in a study of blood T cell repertoires in COVID-19. TCRdb keeps only in-frame clones here, not all; method: immunoSEQ multiplex PCR. The profile shows about 100,000 clones, approximately 90% of them singletons. Material: peripheral blood. The source is a man aged 45-65 years with active COVID-19.

This chain uses TRBV7-2 with TRBJ1-3; tentative D call: TRBD1 (6 bases). The ends were cut back, 5 bases at V and 0 bases at J, with 17 bases in the middle. This CDR3 has 17 residues. From germline, CDR1 is SGHTA and CDR2 FQGNSA. CDR3 coding DNA: TGTGCCAGCAGCAGAGCCGGGGGGCCCAGCTCTGGAAACACCATATATTTT. Translation gives CASSRAGGPSSGNTIYF. Complete variable domain (other parts from reference TRBV7-2 and TRBJ1-3): GAGVSQSPSNKVTEKGKDVELRCDPISGHTALYWYRQSLGQGLEFLIYFQGNSAPDKSGLPSDRFSAERTGGSVSTLTIQRTQQEDSAVYLCASSRAGGPSSGNTIYFGEGSWLTVV.

The V gene is TRBV6-5, the J gene TRBJ2-2, with TRBD2 identical over 11 bases. There are 15 residues in the CDR3. The J segment lost 6 bases and the V segment lost 6 bases, leaving 6 bases of the junction unmatched. Germline V gives CDR1 MNHEY, CDR2 SVGAGI. This CDR3 is CASRGGLAVPGELFF. The CDR3 DNA reads TGTGCCAGCAGGGGGGGACTAGCGGTCCCCGGGGAGCTGTTTTTT.

The rearrangement joins TRBV18 to TRBJ2-1, with 9 bases matching TRBD2. CDR3 length equals 15 residues. Germline values: CDR1 KGHSH, CDR2 LQKENI. J gave up 6 bases and V 0 bases, and 3 bases lay outside the gene matches. The CDR3 DNA follows: TGTGCCAGCTCACCACCTCTAGCGGGGCCCAATGAGCAGTTCTTC. Encoded protein: CASSPPLAGPNEQFF.

The rearrangement links TRBV24-1 to TRBJ2-1; 9 nucleotides agree with TRBD2. The CDR3 covers 15 residues. Germline lookup yields CDR1 KGHDR and CDR2 SFDVKD. Losses at the gene ends were 4 bases for V and 7 bases for J; bases not matched to a gene: 7. CDR3 bases: TGTGCCACCAGTGACAGAGCGGGGGGAATTAATGAGCAGTTCTTC. This encodes CATSDRAGGINEQFF.

The chain is built from TRBV27 and TRBJ2-3; 9 bases agree with TRBD2. Trimming cost V 5 bases and J 6 bases; bases outside gene matches: 6. CDR1 is MNHEY, CDR2 SMNVEV, per germline (reference sequence). This CDR3 is 14 amino acids long. Written as DNA, the CDR3 is TGTGCCAGCAGTCCGGGACTAGCTAGGGATACGCAGTATTTT. It is translated as CASSPGLARDTQYF.

V and J are TRBV7-9 and TRBJ2-5; TRBD1 aligns across 9 bases. This CDR3 region has 14 residues. Germline values: CDR1 SEHNR, CDR2 FQNEAQ (reference sequence). V trimming: 6 bases; J trimming: 9 bases; junction bases outside the gene matches: 11. The CDR3 here is CASSSTGGRSAQYF. The CDR3 DNA follows: TGTGCCAGCAGTTCTACAGGGGGCCGTTCGGCCCAGTACTTC. Combining the CDR3 with reference TRBV7-9 and TRBJ2-5 gives the whole variable domain DTGVSQNPRHKITKRGQNVTFRCDPISEHNRLYWYRQTLGQGPEFLTYFQNEAQLEKSRLLSDRFSAERPKGSFSTLEIQRTEQGDSAMYLCASSSTGGRSAQYFGPGTRLLVL.

V and J are TRBV7-7 and TRBJ2-1, with 7 bases fitting TRBD2. This CDR3 contains 15 residues. Germline CDR1 is SSHAT and CDR2 is FNYEAQ (reference sequence). Trimming at V came to 2 bases and at J to 4 bases, leaving 5 bases not matched to a gene. CDR3: CASSLSGGGYNEQFF. DNA of the CDR3: TGTGCCAGCAGCTTATCTGGCGGGGGATACAATGAGCAGTTCTTC.

The gene calls are TRBV18 and TRBJ2-1, with 7 positions matching TRBD2. The germline V gene has CDR1 KGHSH and CDR2 LQKENI. Losses at the gene ends were 3 bases for V and 9 bases for J; bases not matched to a gene: 8. This CDR3 region has 14 residues. The CDR3 DNA sequence: TGTGCCAGCTCACCCGCAGCGGGGATCGGTGAGCAGTTCTTC. Its protein product is CASSPAAGIGEQFF.